This TCR beta chain was sequenced during a study of shared clonotypes between healthy human individuals. Authors' analysis steps: In the immunoSEQ data, sequences were junction-only and lacked quality scores, so filtering differed. Assay: immunoSEQ multiplex PCR; the TCRdb copy retains only in-frame clones and omits some. The V and J calls and clone size were taken over from that table, and D and trimming were inferred from the DNA. The data show approximately 530,000 clones, about 95% seen once. Study findings and constraints: Memory subsets had estimated richness that was generally smaller than that of naive subsets.

Only one count was recorded for this clone. Its specificity is not known. Deletions cut 4 bases from V and 2 bases from J, with 9 bases between. Per germline, CDR1 MRHNA and CDR2 SNTAGT. The CDR3 loop spans 13 amino acids. Source material: naive CD4+ T cells sorted from blood. Subset meaning: CD45RA+ positively selected. V gene TRBV6-4 combines with J gene TRBJ2-7; D possibly corresponds to TRBD1 (6 bases). This TCR was recovered from a woman between 25 and 40 years old in good health. The CDR3 sequence is CASSGTGPYEQYF. Here the CDR3 DNA reads TGTGCCAGCAGTGGTACAGGGCCCTACGAGCAGTACTTC.